The 11 T cell receptor beta chains below all came from one sample that was sequenced in a study of CD8 T cells in ankylosing spondylitis. Study-wide points: A TCR beta motif made of eight highly homologous variants seemed typical of ankylosing spondylitis blood.

TCRdb re-derived calls from the 5' RACE reads in MiXCR, one entry per CDR3 protein. The sample lists roughly 490,000 distinct CDR3 sequences, under 5.5% occurring once. Their antigen targets remain unknown. Sequenced input: blood, either unsorted or a sorted T cell fraction (not recorded which). These receptor sequences come from a male donor with ankylosing spondylitis.

This clonotype was observed many times. The chain is built from TRBV11-1 and TRBJ2-1, with 10 positions matching TRBD2. V dropped 5 bases and J dropped 9; count of bases not matched to a gene: 10. The CDR3 is 15 amino acids. Germline lookup yields CDR1 SGHAT and CDR2 FQDESV (reference sequence). This chain's CDR3 is CASSSTSGIWGEQFF. The CDR3 DNA follows: TGTGCCAGCAGCAGCACTAGCGGGATATGGGGTGAGCAGTTCTTC.

The sample holds many counts of this clonotype. The chain combines TRBV7-9 with TRBJ2-7; D is unresolved. The CDR3 length is 14 residues. Trimming left V 1 base short and J 6 bases short, with 13 bases between. The germline gives CDR1 SEHNR, CDR2 FQNEAQ (reference sequence). CDR3 bases: TGTGCCAGCAGCTTAGTATCGGCGCCGGGCGAGCAGTACTTC. It translates to CASSLVSAPGEQYF. The variable domain in full, with the rest retrieved from reference TRBV7-9 and TRBJ2-7, is DTGVSQNPRHKITKRGQNVTFRCDPISEHNRLYWYRQTLGQGPEFLTYFQNEAQLEKSRLLSDRFSAERPKGSFSTLEIQRTEQGDSAMYLCASSLVSAPGEQYFGPGTRLTVT.

This clonotype was observed a few times. The chain has TRBV5-1 and TRBJ2-1; 8 nucleotides agree with TRBD2. The CDR3 totals 14 residues. Trimming removed 4 bases from V and 3 bases from J; junction bases left unmatched: 3. CDR1 and CDR2 from the germline V gene are SGHRS and YFSETQ. This CDR3 reads CASSVSGSYNEQFF. The DNA of the CDR3 is TGCGCCAGCAGCGTAAGCGGGAGCTACAATGAGCAGTTCTTC.

This clonotype was counted at least ten times. The chain uses TRBV7-6 and TRBJ1-2, with TRBD1 matching over 9 bases. Germline loops: CDR1 SGHVS, CDR2 FNYEAQ. The CDR3 is 14 residues long. V dropped 5 bases and J dropped 4; count of bases not matched to a gene: 5. CDR3 region: CASSPGTGLYGYTF. Written as DNA, the CDR3 is TGTGCCAGCAGCCCAGGGACAGGGCTCTATGGCTACACCTTC.

Worth noting for this clonotype: A junction boundary mismatches the germline segment, possibly from a read error. The chain combines TRBV4-3 with TRBJ2-1; D not certain. Per the germline V gene, CDR1 is LGHNA and CDR2 is YSLEER. The CDR3 loop spans 16 amino acids. CDR3 residues: CASSQVGISSCNEQFF. The CDR3 DNA reads as TGCGCCAGCAGCCAAGTAGGTATCAGCTCCTGCAATGAGCAGTTCTTC.

This clonotype was detected ten times or more. This chain links TRBV24-1 with TRBJ2-2; 7 nucleotides line up with TRBD1. CDR3 length: 13 residues. Germline lookup yields CDR1 KGHDR and CDR2 SFDVKD. J was trimmed by 2 bases and V by 10 bases; bases with no gene match: 3. CDR3 sequence reads: CATRDSNTGELFF. In DNA form, the CDR3 reads TGTGCCACGAGGGACAGTAACACCGGGGAGCTGTTTTTT.

This clonotype was found many times. This chain connects TRBV5-1 to TRBJ2-1, with a tentative D call TRBD1 (7 bases). This CDR3 has 15 residues. V was pared by 0 bases and J by 7 bases, with 14 bases between. In germline, CDR1 is SGHRS, CDR2 YFSETQ. CDR3 DNA sequence: TGCGCCAGCAGCTTGGCCAGGGCAGGGGGGAATGAGCAGTTCTTC. It translates to CASSLARAGGNEQFF.

The table lists this clonotype with many counts. The J gene is TRBJ1-1, the V gene TRBV9, with a possible D match to TRBD1 (5 bases). V lost 0 bases and J 10 bases, leaving 22 bases between the germline ends. Germline CDR1 reads SGDLS; CDR2 reads YYNGEE. This CDR3 has 16 amino acids. The CDR3 nucleotides are TGTGCCAGCAGCGTAGCCCCAATCCGGGACGGATCCCCAGCTTTCTTT. Its translation: CASSVAPIRDGSPAFF.

This clonotype was recorded at least ten times. The chain carries TRBV6-5 and TRBJ2-5; D gene uncertain. Germline V CDR1 and CDR2: MNHEY, SVGAGI. V lost 4 bases and J 4 bases, leaving 16 bases between the germline ends. The CDR3 is 15 residues long. The CDR3 loop is CASSSLGQATETQYF. The CDR3 DNA reads as TGTGCCAGCAGTTCCCTGGGCCAAGCCACAGAGACCCAGTACTTC.

The chain's CDR3 is CASSPLTSGGARDTQYF. The CDR3 nucleotides are TGTGCCAGCAGTCCGTTGACTAGCGGGGGGGCCAGGGATACGCAGTATTTT. This sequence joins TRBV27 and TRBJ2-3, with TRBD2 matching over 14 bases. Per the germline V gene, CDR1 is MNHEY and CDR2 is SMNVEV (reference sequence). Trimming cost V 5 bases and J 6 bases; bases outside gene matches: 10. CDR3 length equals 17 residues.

This clonotype came up many times. The gene calls are TRBV7-9 and TRBJ2-7; 13 bases map to TRBD2. Unmatched junction bases numbered 4, after V lost 1 base and J lost 1 base. CDR3 length: 17 amino acids. Per the germline V gene, CDR1 is SEHNR and CDR2 is FQNEAQ (reference sequence). The CDR3 here is CASSLEPGLAGSYEQYF. DNA of the CDR3: TGTGCCAGCAGCTTAGAACCGGGACTAGCGGGGTCCTACGAGCAGTACTTC.